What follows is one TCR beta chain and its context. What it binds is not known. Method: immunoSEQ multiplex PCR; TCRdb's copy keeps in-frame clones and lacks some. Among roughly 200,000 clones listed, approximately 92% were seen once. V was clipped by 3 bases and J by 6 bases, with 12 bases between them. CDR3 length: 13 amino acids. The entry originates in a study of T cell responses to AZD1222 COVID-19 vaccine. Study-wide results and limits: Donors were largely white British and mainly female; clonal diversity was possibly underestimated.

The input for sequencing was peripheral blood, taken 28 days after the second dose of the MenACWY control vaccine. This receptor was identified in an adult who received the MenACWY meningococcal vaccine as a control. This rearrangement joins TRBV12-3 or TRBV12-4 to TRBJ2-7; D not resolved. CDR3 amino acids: CASSFRLSSEQYF. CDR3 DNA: TGTGCCAGCAGTTTCCGGCTCAGTAGCGAGCAGTACTTC.